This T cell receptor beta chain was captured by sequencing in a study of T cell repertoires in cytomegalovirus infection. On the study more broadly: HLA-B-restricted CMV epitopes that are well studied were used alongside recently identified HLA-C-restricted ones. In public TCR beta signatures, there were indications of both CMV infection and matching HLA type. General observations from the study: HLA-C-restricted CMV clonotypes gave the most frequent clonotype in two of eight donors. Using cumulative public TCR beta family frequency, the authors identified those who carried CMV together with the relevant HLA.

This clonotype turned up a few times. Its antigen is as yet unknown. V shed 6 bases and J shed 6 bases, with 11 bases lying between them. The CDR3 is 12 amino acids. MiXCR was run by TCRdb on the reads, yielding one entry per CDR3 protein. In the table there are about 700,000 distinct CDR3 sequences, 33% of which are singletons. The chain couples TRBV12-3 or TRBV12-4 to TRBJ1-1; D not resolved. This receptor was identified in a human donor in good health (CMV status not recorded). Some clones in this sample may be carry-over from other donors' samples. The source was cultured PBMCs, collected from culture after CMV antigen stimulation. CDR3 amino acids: CASSHSPAEAFF. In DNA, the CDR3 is TGTGCCAGCAGCCACAGTCCCGCTGAAGCTTTCTTT.